This T cell receptor (beta chain) was identified in a study of shared clonotypes between healthy human individuals. TCRdb's copy holds only in-frame clones and misses some; the assay was immunoSEQ multiplex PCR. This sample has under 200,000 clones, with approximately 92% found just once. There were no recent acute infections or vaccinations among the donors, who were healthy HIV-negative adults. Subsets obtained from CD4+ cells comprised CD45RA+ naive and CD45RA-negative memory cells. This CDR3 is built from 11 residues. V lost 6 bases, J lost 4 bases, and 7 bases lay in between. From germline, CDR1 is MNHEY and CDR2 SVGAGI.

The receptor was derived from a woman aged 30 to 39 in good health. The chain couples TRBV6-5 to TRBJ2-7; the D is unclear. Sequences were obtained from naive CD4+ T cells sorted from blood. Described subset: CD45RA+ positively selected. The CDR3 sequence: CASRNTYEQYF. The CDR3 DNA is TGTGCCAGCAGGAACACGTACGAGCAGTACTTC.